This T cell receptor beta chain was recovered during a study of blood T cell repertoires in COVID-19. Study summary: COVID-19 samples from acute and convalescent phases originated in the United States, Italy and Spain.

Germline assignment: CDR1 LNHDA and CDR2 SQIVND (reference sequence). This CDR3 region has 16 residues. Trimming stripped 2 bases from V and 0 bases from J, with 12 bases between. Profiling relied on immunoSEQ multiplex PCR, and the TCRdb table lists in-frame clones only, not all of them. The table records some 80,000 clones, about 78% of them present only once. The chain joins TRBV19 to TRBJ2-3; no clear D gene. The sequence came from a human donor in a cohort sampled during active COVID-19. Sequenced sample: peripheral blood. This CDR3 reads CASSIFAQVSTDTQYF. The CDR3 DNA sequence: TGTGCCAGTAGTATATTCGCCCAGGTTAGCACAGATACGCAGTATTTT.